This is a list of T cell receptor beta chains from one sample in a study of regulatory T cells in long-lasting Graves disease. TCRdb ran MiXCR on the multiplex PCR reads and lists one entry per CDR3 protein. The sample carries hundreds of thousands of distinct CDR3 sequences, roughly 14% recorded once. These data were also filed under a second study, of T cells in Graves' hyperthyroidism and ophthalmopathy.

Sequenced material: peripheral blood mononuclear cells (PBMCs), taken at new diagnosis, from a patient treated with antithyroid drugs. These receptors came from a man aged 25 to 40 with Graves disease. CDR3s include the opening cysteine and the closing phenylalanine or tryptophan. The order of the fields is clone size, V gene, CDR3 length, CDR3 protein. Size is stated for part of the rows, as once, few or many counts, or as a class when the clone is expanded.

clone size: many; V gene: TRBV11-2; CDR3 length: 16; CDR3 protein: CASSLGRRGSAHEQYF
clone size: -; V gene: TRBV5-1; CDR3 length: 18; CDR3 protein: CASSLPGLAGAGTGELFF
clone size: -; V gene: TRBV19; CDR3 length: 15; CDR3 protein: CASRGATHSTDTQYF
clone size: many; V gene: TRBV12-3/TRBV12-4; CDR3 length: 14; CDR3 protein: CASSWGGSRYEQYF
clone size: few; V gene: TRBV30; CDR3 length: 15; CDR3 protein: CAHQEGQNSGNTIYF
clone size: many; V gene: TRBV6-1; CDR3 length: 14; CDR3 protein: CASSALAATYEQYF
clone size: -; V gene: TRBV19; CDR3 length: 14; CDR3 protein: CASSIEGARPEAFF
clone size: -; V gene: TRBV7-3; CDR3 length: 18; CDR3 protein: CASSLTVSDWGSSNGYTF
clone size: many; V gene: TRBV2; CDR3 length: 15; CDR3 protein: CASSVGGVGSYEQYF
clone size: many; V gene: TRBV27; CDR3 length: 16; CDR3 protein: CASSPAGTGMLYGYTF
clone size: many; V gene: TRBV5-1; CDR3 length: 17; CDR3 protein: CASSLWRGEKLNTEAFF
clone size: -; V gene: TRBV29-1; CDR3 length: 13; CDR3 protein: CSVKTGKEETQYF
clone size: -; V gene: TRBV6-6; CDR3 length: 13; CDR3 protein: CASSYSGWREQYF
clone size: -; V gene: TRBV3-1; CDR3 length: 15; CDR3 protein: CASNQADLITDTQYF
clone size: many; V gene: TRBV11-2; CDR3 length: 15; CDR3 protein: CASSLGAGGANEQFF
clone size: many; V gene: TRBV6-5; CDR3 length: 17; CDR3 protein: CASSYGGLAGSSYEQYF
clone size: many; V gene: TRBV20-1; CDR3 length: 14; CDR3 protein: CSASPGTLGYEQYF
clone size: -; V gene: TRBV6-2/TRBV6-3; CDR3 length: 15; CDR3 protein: CASSLAGGSQETQYF
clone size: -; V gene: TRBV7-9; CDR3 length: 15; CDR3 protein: CASSAWGAGTQEQYF
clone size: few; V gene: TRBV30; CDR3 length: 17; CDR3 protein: CAWNGDRTGGGNNEQFF
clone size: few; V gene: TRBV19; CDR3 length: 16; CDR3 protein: CASSTVGQAGANVLTF
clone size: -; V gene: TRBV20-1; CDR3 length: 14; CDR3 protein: CSARGPSSGNTIYF
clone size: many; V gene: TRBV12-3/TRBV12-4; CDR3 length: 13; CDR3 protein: CASSLREMDTQYF
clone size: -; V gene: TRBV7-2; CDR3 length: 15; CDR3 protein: CASSLRFPSGNEQYF
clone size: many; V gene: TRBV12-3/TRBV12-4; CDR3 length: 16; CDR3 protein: CASSPRGGQGGYGYTF
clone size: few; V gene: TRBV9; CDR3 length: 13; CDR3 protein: CASSAFMGNGYTF
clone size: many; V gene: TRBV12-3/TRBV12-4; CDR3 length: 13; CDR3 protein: CASSFPQANEQYF
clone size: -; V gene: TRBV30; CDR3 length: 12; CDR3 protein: CAWSPWGLGYTF
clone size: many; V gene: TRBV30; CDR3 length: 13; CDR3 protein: CAWSVEGIGELFF
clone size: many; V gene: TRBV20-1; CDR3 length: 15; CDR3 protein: CSARAALRAQETQYF
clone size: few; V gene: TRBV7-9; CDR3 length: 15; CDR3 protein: CASSLGIGGEGEQFF
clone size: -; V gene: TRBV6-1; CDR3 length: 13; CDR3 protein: CASSRGMQETQYF
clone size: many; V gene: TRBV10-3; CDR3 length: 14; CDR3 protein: CATRGTSGMETQYF
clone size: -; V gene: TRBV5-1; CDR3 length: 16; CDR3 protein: CASSLGGVPQNTEAFF
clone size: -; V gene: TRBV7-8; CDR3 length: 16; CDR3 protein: CASSFPSKGGDYGYTF
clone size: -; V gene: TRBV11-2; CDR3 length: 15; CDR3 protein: CASRKPGRSAYEQYF
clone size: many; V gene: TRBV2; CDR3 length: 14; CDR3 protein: CASSEATGYNEQFF
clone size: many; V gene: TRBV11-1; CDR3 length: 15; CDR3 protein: CASSSRTGGADTQYF
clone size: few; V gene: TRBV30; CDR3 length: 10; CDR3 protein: CALGREELFF
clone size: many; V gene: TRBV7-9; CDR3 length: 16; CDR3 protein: CASSVLTSGRRDTQYF
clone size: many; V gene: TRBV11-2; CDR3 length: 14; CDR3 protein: CASSLWPGGNEQFF
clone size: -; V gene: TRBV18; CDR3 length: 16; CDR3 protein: CASSPVGGASYEKLFF
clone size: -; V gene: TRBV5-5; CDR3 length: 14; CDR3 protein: CASSVRAQLNEQFF
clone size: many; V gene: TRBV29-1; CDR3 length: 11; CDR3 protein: CSGWREETQYF
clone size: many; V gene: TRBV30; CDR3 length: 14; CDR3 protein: CAWSVESGRNIQYF
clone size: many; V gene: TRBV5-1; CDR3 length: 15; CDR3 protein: CASRFSGGISYEQYF
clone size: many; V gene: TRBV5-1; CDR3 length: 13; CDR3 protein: CASSQASTDTQYF
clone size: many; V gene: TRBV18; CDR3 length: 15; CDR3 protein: CASSPSGGGNQPQHF
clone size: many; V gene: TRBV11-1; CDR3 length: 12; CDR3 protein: CASSDLGGAGFF
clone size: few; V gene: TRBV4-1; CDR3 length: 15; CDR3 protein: CASSQATGFDSPLHF
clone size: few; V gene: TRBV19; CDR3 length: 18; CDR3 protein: CASSPLDGGTGVPLEQFF
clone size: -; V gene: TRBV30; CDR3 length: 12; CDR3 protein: CAWRGGANEQFF
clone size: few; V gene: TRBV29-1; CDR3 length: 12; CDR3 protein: CSGGDRYYEQYF
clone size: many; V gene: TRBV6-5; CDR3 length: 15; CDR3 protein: CASSYSGTGLMGYTF
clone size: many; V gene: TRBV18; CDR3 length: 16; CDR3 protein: CASSPTTGIMNTEAFF
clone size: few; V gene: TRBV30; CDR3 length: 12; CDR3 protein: CAWSVDSYEQYF
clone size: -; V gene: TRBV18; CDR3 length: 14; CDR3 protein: CASSPGIYNSPLHF
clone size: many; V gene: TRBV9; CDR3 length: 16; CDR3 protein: CASSDNRDGTGNTIYF
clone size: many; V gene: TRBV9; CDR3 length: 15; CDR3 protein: CASSVEVGDSETQYF
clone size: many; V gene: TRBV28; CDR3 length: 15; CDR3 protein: CASSLVGRPSREQYF